What follows describes a single TCR beta chain. The data were produced by immunoSEQ multiplex PCR, yet TCRdb's version contains in-frame clones alone and is incomplete. The data contain just under 65,000 clones, around four fifths of them singletons. CDR1 and CDR2 (germline): LNHDA, SQIVND (reference sequence). CDR3 length: 16 amino acids. Between the trimmed V and J ends, which lost 5 bases and 4 bases, there was a span of 21 bases. The entry originates in a study of blood T cell repertoires in COVID-19. This chain joins TRBV19 and TRBJ2-7, with D tentatively TRBD2 (6 bases). The sample consisted of peripheral blood. This TCR was recovered from a man aged 60 to 69 with COVID-19, enrolled during active disease. The CDR3 DNA is TGTGCCAGTAGTTCCCTCCCGGGACTCACATCGTACGAGCAGTACTTC. This gives the protein CASSSLPGLTSYEQYF.